This entry lists 5 T cell receptor beta chains sequenced from one sample in a study of metastatic and nonmetastatic thyroid tumors. MiXCR was used by TCRdb to re-call the PCR reads. The sample lists about 13,000 clones, about 22% seen once, with around 59% in the top ten. All patients reached thyroid surgery having received no treatment beforehand. The sample comprised blood. The receptors shown here come from a male donor with papillary thyroid cancer or a benign thyroid nodule (not recorded which). Some clones in this sample may be carry-over from other donors' samples.

V gene TRBV11-2 combines with J gene TRBJ2-1; tentatively, D is TRBD2 (6 bases). This CDR3 comprises 17 residues. With 5 bases removed from V and 3 bases from J, the gap between germline ends came to 20 bases. The V gene's germline CDR1 is SGHAT and CDR2 FQNNGV. The CDR3 loop is CASSLRLVKDFYNEQFF. CDR3 DNA: TGTGCCAGCAGCCTCCGACTAGTCAAAGACTTCTACAATGAGCAGTTCTTC.

V usage is TRBV7-3 and J usage is TRBJ1-2, with 11 bases matching TRBD1. V shed 1 base and J 6 bases; nucleotides not matched to a gene: 4. Germline V gives CDR1 SGHTA, CDR2 FQGTGA. The CDR3 is made up of 15 amino acids. CDR3 sequence: CASSLRGQGAHGYTF. In DNA form, the CDR3 reads TGTGCCAGCAGCTTAAGAGGACAGGGGGCCCATGGCTACACCTTC.

The CDR3 loop reads CATSAGTGGNEQFF. CDR3 nucleotide sequence: TGTGCCACCAGCGCCGGGACAGGGGGGAATGAGCAGTTCTTC. J is TRBJ2-1 and V is TRBV15; 11 bases map to TRBD1. CDR1 is LNHNV and CDR2 is YYDKDF in the germline V gene (reference sequence). The CDR3 consists of 14 residues. With 5 bases clipped from V and 7 bases from J, the junction kept 4 bases outside the gene matches.

DNA for the CDR3: TGTGCCAGCAGATCCGTGGTCGGTGCTAGCACAGATACGCAGTATTTT. Translated: CASRSVVGASTDTQYF. The V and J genes are TRBV6-2 or TRBV6-3 and TRBJ2-3; unclear D gene. Germline CDR1 and CDR2: MNHEY and SVGEGT. The V and J ends lost 6 bases and 0 bases respectively, with 16 bases between them. The CDR3 consists of 16 residues.

This clone was counted only a few times. The gene calls are TRBV19 and TRBJ1-5; D gene uncertain. Germline CDR1 reads LNHDA; CDR2 reads SQIVND (reference sequence). Trimming shortened V by 6 bases and J by 0 bases, and 6 bases separated the two germline ends. The CDR3 is 13 amino acids. CDR3 amino acids: CASSLNSNQPQHF. DNA for the CDR3: TGTGCCAGTAGCCTGAATAGCAATCAGCCCCAGCATTTT.